The sample holds many counts of the clone carrying this T cell receptor (beta chain). Its antigen is undetermined. TCRbeta library construction was performed incorporating unique molecular identifiers. TCRdb used MiXCR to reprocess the PCR reads, holding one entry per CDR3 protein. The sample shows more than 200,000 distinct CDR3 sequences, around 7.7% of them seen only once. The data originate from a study of T-cell reconstitution after alpha-beta-depleted transplantation in children. Broader study findings: In patients about two months after transplant, alpha-beta T cells reportedly arose from several hundred expanded graft clones. In some patients, recipient T cells and intrathymic progenitors surviving conditioning explained high day-60 diversity. T-cell numbers and diversity one year post-transplant derived largely from freshly generated T cells.

The CDR3 is 14 residues long. Per germline, CDR1 ENHRY and CDR2 SYGVKD. The V gene lost 0 bases and the J gene lost 7 bases, with 9 bases spanning the gap. The chain carries TRBV10-3 and TRBJ2-2; tentative D call: TRBD1 (5 bases). This sequence originates from a male patient between 2 and 10 years old who had a stem cell transplant for acute myeloid leukemia, so the T cells may come from the graft donor. Source: PBMCs, mostly from graft donor cells, taken 360 days after TCRalphabeta/CD19-depleted stem cell transplant. DNA for the CDR3: TGTGCCATCAGTGAGTCCAGGGTTGGCGGGGAGCTGTTTTTT. Translation gives CAISESRVGGELFF.